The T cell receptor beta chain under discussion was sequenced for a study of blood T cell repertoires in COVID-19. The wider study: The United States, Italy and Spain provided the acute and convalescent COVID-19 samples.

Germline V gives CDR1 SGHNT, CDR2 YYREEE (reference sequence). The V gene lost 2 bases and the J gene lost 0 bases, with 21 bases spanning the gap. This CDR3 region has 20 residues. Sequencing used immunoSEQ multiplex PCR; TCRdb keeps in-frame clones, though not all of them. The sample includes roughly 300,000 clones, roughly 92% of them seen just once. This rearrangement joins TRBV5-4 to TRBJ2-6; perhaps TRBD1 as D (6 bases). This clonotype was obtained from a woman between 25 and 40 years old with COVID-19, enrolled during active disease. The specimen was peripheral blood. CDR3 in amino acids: CASSFDIGQLLLSGANVLTF. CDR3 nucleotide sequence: TGTGCCAGCAGCTTCGACATAGGACAGCTCCTTCTCTCTGGGGCCAACGTCCTGACTTTC.